This TCR beta chain was retrieved from a study of yellow fever vaccine responses in identical twins. Trimming left V 3 bases short and J 0 bases short, with 15 bases between. This CDR3 has 16 amino acids. TCRdb re-called the RT-PCR reads through MiXCR, storing one row per CDR3 protein. In the table there are some 23,000 distinct CDR3 sequences, around four fifths of which are singletons. A word on this clonotype: What it recognizes is unknown.

Broader study findings: Twins' vaccine T cell responses reportedly seemed partly convergent and partly personalized.

This rearrangement joins TRBV12-3 or TRBV12-4 to TRBJ2-7; TRBD2 is a possible D gene (6 bases). The sample here was T cells from blood (PBMCs), unsorted or a sorted subset (not recorded which), taken before or after yellow fever vaccination (not recorded which). The clonotype originates from a woman between 18 and 30 years old who received the yellow fever vaccine. CDR3 bases: TGTGCCAGCAGTTTCTTACCTGCGGGATTCTCCTACGAGCAGTACTTC. Residues: CASSFLPAGFSYEQYF.